This is a list of T cell receptor beta chains from one sample in a study of cytomegalovirus exposure and HLA in healthy donors. Generated by immunoSEQ multiplex PCR, the TCRdb table keeps only in-frame clones and is missing some. The sample consists of tens of thousands of clones, around 60% of them appearing once. Source material: PBMCs. The receptors derive from a man aged 50 to 59 in good health and CMV-seropositive. CDR3s include the opening cysteine and the closing phenylalanine or tryptophan. The D gene is left open where the match is weak. Where a row states a size, it is once, few, many or the class of an expanded clone; other rows omit it.

d_call j_call v_call clone_size cdr3_aa cdr3_nt
NA TRBJ1-1 TRBV5-6 NA CASSLGGKGLWAFF TGTGCCAGCAGCTTAGGGGGAAAGGGCCTGTGGGCTTTCTTT
NA TRBJ2-5 TRBV7-9 NA CASSRPIQGAETQYF TGTGCCAGCAGCCGACCCATACAGGGTGCAGAGACCCAGTACTTC
TRBD2 TRBJ2-7 TRBV5-6 NA CASRYGGSYEQYF TGTGCCAGCAGGTACGGGGGGAGTTACGAGCAGTACTTC
NA TRBJ2-7 TRBV2 NA CASKRNTGTYEQYF TGTGCCAGCAAGAGAAACACAGGAACTTACGAGCAGTACTTC
NA TRBJ1-1 TRBV13 NA CASSPRGFEAFF TGTGCCAGCAGCCCTAGAGGGTTTGAAGCTTTCTTT
TRBD2 TRBJ2-7 TRBV4-2 few CASSQFGLSGGTYEQYF TGTGCCAGCAGCCAATTCGGGCTGTCGGGAGGGACCTACGAGCAGTACTTC
NA TRBJ1-4 TRBV5-4 NA CASSQDSRNEKLFF TGTGCCAGCAGCCAGGACAGCCGAAATGAAAAACTGTTTTTT
NA TRBJ1-1 TRBV18 NA CASSPPGKWNTEAFF TGTGCCAGCTCACCCCCAGGGAAGTGGAACACTGAAGCTTTCTTT
NA TRBJ1-1 TRBV20-1 NA CSAGQGTEAFF TGCAGTGCTGGCCAGGGTACTGAAGCTTTCTTT
NA TRBJ2-2 TRBV6-5 few CASRTGLGTGELFF TGTGCCAGCAGAACAGGTCTCGGGACCGGGGAGCTGTTTTTT
NA TRBJ1-2 TRBV14 NA CASSPRGEWGYTF TGTGCCAGCAGCCCACGGGGGGAATGGGGCTACACCTTC
TRBD1 TRBJ2-5 TRBV4-1 NA CASSPPGQGRETQYF TGCGCCAGCAGCCCCCCGGGACAGGGAAGGGAGACCCAGTACTTC
TRBD2 TRBJ2-7 TRBV5-1 NA CASSLSGSSYEQYF TGCGCCAGCAGCCTTAGCGGGAGCTCCTACGAGCAGTACTTC
TRBD1 TRBJ1-2 TRBV5-4 NA CASSLSAGQGYGYTF TGTGCCAGCAGCTTATCTGCCGGACAGGGCTATGGCTACACCTTC
TRBD1 TRBJ1-2 TRBV6-5 NA CASSYEGQGWNGYTF TGTGCCAGCAGTTACGAGGGACAGGGGTGGAATGGCTACACCTTC
TRBD1 TRBJ2-7 TRBV27 NA CASSPGTASYEQYF TGTGCCAGCAGTCCCGGGACAGCCTCCTACGAGCAGTACTTC
NA TRBJ2-7 TRBV7-9 NA CASSLREGRGRTYEQYF TGTGCCAGCAGCTTAAGGGAGGGCAGGGGGCGTACCTACGAGCAGTACTTC
NA TRBJ1-3 TRBV5-1 few CASSSQGADSGNTIYF TGCGCCAGCAGCTCCCAAGGGGCCGACTCTGGAAACACCATATATTTT
NA TRBJ2-2 TRBV2 NA CASSFTGSGELFF TGTGCCAGCAGTTTTACAGGGTCCGGGGAGCTGTTTTTT
TRBD2 TRBJ2-7 TRBV5-1 NA CASSLESTSDEQYF TGCGCCAGCAGCTTGGAGAGTACTAGCGACGAGCAGTACTTC
NA TRBJ1-6 TRBV6-5 NA CASSYSLGLNSPLHF TGTGCCAGCAGTTACTCGTTAGGACTCAATTCACCCCTCCACTTT
NA TRBJ1-2 TRBV30 NA CAWSTEAGVGGYTF TGTGCCTGGAGTACCGAAGCAGGGGTGGGAGGCTACACCTTC
NA TRBJ2-2 TRBV7-9 NA CASSLGWTSNTGELFF TGTGCCAGCAGCTTAGGGTGGACTTCGAACACCGGGGAGCTGTTTTTT
NA TRBJ2-5 TRBV25-1 NA CASTPWGRETQYF TGTGCCAGCACCCCTTGGGGGCGAGAGACCCAGTACTTC
NA TRBJ1-1 TRBV9 NA CASSVEGHTNTEAFF TGTGCCAGCAGCGTGGAAGGACACACGAACACTGAAGCTTTCTTT
NA TRBJ1-1 TRBV5-1 NA CASSPTGNTEAFF TGCGCCAGCAGTCCAACAGGGAACACTGAAGCTTTCTTT
TRBD2 TRBJ2-7 TRBV29-1 few CSVDSTSGGTYEQYF TGCAGCGTTGATTCTACTAGCGGGGGGACCTACGAGCAGTACTTC
NA TRBJ2-3 TRBV5-1 NA CASSLFPGNTDTQYF TGCGCCAGCAGCTTGTTTCCAGGGAACACAGATACGCAGTATTTT
NA TRBJ1-1 TRBV11-2 NA CASSGGHPNTEAFF TGTGCCAGCAGCGGGGGACACCCGAACACTGAAGCTTTCTTT
NA TRBJ2-7 TRBV29-1 NA CSVDDTYEQYF TGCAGCGTTGATGACACGTACGAGCAGTACTTC
TRBD1 TRBJ1-5 TRBV15 NA CATSRVYGQGINQPQHF TGTGCCACCAGCAGAGTATATGGACAGGGAATCAATCAGCCCCAGCATTTT
NA TRBJ1-5 TRBV5-6 NA CASSFGGDQPQHF TGTGCCAGCAGCTTCGGTGGAGACCAGCCCCAGCATTTT
NA TRBJ1-2 TRBV29-1 NA CSATPTGYDGYTF TGCAGCGCCACCCCTACAGGATACGATGGCTACACCTTC
TRBD1 TRBJ1-6 TRBV6-1 NA CASSAGGTGRSPLHF TGTGCCAGCAGTGCGGGCGGGACAGGGCGTTCACCCCTCCACTTT
NA TRBJ1-2 TRBV29-1 NA CSVSLGASNYGYTF TGCAGCGTAAGCCTGGGAGCATCTAACTATGGCTACACCTTC
TRBD2 TRBJ2-1 TRBV25-1 NA CASSEPTSGGGEQFF TGTGCCAGCAGTGAACCGACTAGCGGAGGCGGTGAGCAGTTCTTC
TRBD1 TRBJ2-3 TRBV7-8 few CASSPDREADTQYF TGCGCCAGCAGCCCGGACAGGGAGGCAGATACGCAGTATTTT
NA TRBJ1-4 TRBV4-1 NA CASSPTRGEGEKLFF TGCGCCAGCAGTCCTACCAGGGGAGAGGGTGAAAAACTGTTTTTT
TRBD2 TRBJ2-7 TRBV5-1 NA CASSSGTSGRPYEQYF TGCGCCAGCAGCTCCGGGACTAGCGGGAGGCCCTACGAGCAGTACTTC
NA TRBJ2-1 TRBV18 few CASSPLIDNEQFF TGTGCCAGCTCACCTCTTATAGACAATGAGCAGTTCTTC
TRBD1 TRBJ1-5 TRBV7-9 few CASSSARGSQPQHF TGTGCCAGCAGCTCTGCCAGGGGGAGTCAGCCCCAGCATTTT
NA TRBJ2-3 TRBV10-3 NA CAIRNQSDTQYF TGTGCCATCAGAAACCAGTCGGATACGCAGTATTTT
NA TRBJ2-7 TRBV2 NA CASSEQGLAYEQYF TGTGCCAGCAGTGAACAGGGGCTGGCATACGAGCAGTACTTC
NA TRBJ2-1 TRBV25-1 NA CASSPQFDEQFF TGTGCCAGCAGCCCCCAGTTCGATGAGCAGTTCTTC
NA TRBJ1-1 TRBV6-5 NA CASSYRGRDTEAFF TGTGCCAGCAGTTACCGGGGTCGGGACACTGAAGCTTTCTTT
NA TRBJ1-3 TRBV28 NA CASSSTGSGNTIYF TGTGCCAGCAGTTCAACAGGTTCTGGAAACACCATATATTTT
NA TRBJ1-1 TRBV28 NA CASSLGQNTEAFF TGTGCCAGCAGCCTCGGACAGAACACTGAAGCTTTCTTT
TRBD1 TRBJ1-2 TRBV29-1 NA CSSWTGLGYTF TGCAGCTCGTGGACAGGGTTGGGCTACACCTTC
NA TRBJ2-2 TRBV5-4 NA CASSLAVGELFF TGTGCCAGCAGCTTGGCCGTGGGGGAGCTGTTTTTT
TRBD1 TRBJ1-2 TRBV29-1 NA CSVGNRGRSLGGYTF TGCAGCGTTGGGAACAGGGGGCGATCGCTTGGAGGCTACACCTTC
TRBD2 TRBJ2-5 TRBV11-2 few CASSALAGAGETQYF TGTGCCAGCAGCGCGTTAGCGGGAGCAGGAGAGACCCAGTACTTC
TRBD2 TRBJ2-4 TRBV4-2 NA CASSQAGRGGPDIQYF TGTGCCAGCAGCCAAGCAGGTCGGGGGGGCCCTGACATTCAGTACTTC
TRBD1 TRBJ2-7 TRBV19 NA CATRDRASFEQYF TGTGCCACCCGGGACAGGGCTTCTTTCGAGCAGTACTTC
TRBD1 TRBJ1-2 TRBV29-1 NA CSARTDRGDGYTF TGCAGCGCCCGGACGGACAGGGGGGATGGCTACACCTTC
NA TRBJ2-2 TRBV29-1 NA CSARAANTGELFF TGCAGCGCCAGAGCGGCGAACACCGGGGAGCTGTTTTTT